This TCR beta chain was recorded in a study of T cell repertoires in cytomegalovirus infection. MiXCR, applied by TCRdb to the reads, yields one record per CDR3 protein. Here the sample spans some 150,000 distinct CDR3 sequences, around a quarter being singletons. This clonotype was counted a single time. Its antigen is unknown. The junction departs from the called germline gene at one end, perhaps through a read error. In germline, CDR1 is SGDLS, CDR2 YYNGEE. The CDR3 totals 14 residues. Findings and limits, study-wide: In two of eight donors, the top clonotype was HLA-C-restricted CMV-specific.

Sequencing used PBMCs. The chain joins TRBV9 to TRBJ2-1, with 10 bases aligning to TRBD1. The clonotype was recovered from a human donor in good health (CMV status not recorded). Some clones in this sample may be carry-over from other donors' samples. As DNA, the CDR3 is TGTTCCAGCAGCGAGGACAGGGGGAACAATGAGCAGTTCTTC. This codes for CSSSEDRGNNEQFF.